This record concerns one T cell receptor beta chain sequence. Its antigen is not yet known. Base qualities were left out, and no much larger clone turns up one base away. Flow cytometry had shown CD8+CD57+ cell expansion in the patients selected for sequencing. Severe acquired aplastic anemia was diagnosed in all patients according to International Study of Aplastic Anemia and Agranulocytosis and Camitta criteria. No therapy had been received by the patients at the time of blood sampling. The study deep-sequenced TCR repertoires of sorted CD4+ and CD8+ blood T cells from severe aplastic anemia patients and healthy subjects. Patients were enrolled in the USA under clinicaltrials.gov protocols 00001620, 01623167, 00001397, 00071045, 00081523 and 00961064. Ficoll-Paque density gradient centrifugation was used to isolate peripheral blood mononuclear cells. Before DNA extraction, CD4+ and CD8+ T cells were sorted with FACS or magnetic beads.

This sample was taken from a study of CD8+CD57+ T cells in acquired aplastic anemia (dated by TCRdb to the late 2010s). Looking at the study overall: DNA extracted from sorted CD4+ and CD8+ cells had a mean of about 3.3 ug, with a range of about 0.18 to 27.4 ug. A CD8+CD57+ expansion meant a frequency higher than the mean frequency seen in healthy subjects. Study-wide conclusions, independent of this receptor: Patients and healthy controls showed no significant difference in CD8+ Simpson's diversity (P=0.060). Roughly 30 CD8+ CDR3 sequences were shared between patients and controls but appeared highly expressed in patients and within their immunodominant clones.

The CDR3, cysteine through phenylalanine, is 12 amino acids long. Only the CDR3 region is kept as DNA, spanning 36 bases read in frame from base 1. For this chain, trimming is 4 bases at the V end and 9 bases at the J end, and the number of junction bases without a gene match is 3. Via the germline V gene, CDR1 is SNHLY and CDR2 FYNNEI. TCR beta VDJ combination and CDR3 sequence profiling used genomic DNA as the template. An Illumina HiSeq 2000 was used for TCR repertoire sequencing. Processing in the source paper ran as follows. TRBV/TRBJ rearrangement plots, CDR3 size and DJ length profiles, and Simpson's diversity index were used to evaluate the repertoires. The most abundant DNA sequence in the deep sequencing data was taken as the immunodominant clone. CDR3 amino acid sequences were checked for sharing between subjects and were compared against published repertoires and the VDJdb database. TCRdb applied fastp at Q25 and MiXCR to the public reads, then kept only in-frame beta chains. Each entry is one CDR3 protein sequence, shown with its most common DNA and genes. The V and J calls and clone size are TCRdb's, not the authors'. The sample table lists around 200,000 distinct CDR3 sequences, almost 50% of them with a count of one. The ten largest clones capture 13% of the sample.

What was sequenced was sorted CD4+, CD8+, or CD8+CD57+ T cells (not recorded which) from PBMCs. The TCR sequence derives from a human donor with aplastic anemia. The chain joins TRBV2 to TRBJ2-5; 9 bases in between match TRBD1. At the DNA level, the sequence is TGTGCCAGCAGTGGGACAGGGGATCCCCAGTACTTC. This sequence encodes CASSGTGDPQYF.